This T cell receptor (beta chain) was sequenced for a study of cytomegalovirus exposure and HLA in healthy donors. V gave up 5 bases and J gave up 5 bases, with 14 bases separating them. The CDR3 spans 14 residues. Germline values: CDR1 SEHNR, CDR2 FQNEAQ (reference sequence). Comments on this clone: Its antigen is unknown.

The PCR was carried out with 60 Vbeta primers and 13 Jbeta primers. The protocol was immunoSEQ multiplex PCR, while the TCRdb copy is restricted to in-frame clones and leaves out a portion. The sample holds approximately 91,000 clones; about 70% are singletons and the top ten take over 0.95%. Findings and caveats of the study: The study listed some 160 cytomegalovirus-associated TCR beta chains. Analyzed later, most CMV-associated TCR beta chains appeared HLA-restricted.

Sequenced input: PBMCs. The receptor comes from a female donor in good health and CMV-seronegative. V usage is TRBV7-9 and J usage is TRBJ2-3; tentative D call: TRBD1 (6 bases). CDR3 in DNA: TGTGCCAGCAGCCCCCGGGACATTCGAGATACGCAGTATTTT. As protein: CASSPRDIRDTQYF.